This T cell receptor beta chain was captured in a study of somatic mutations in cytotoxic T cells in rheumatoid arthritis. In this sample, this clone turned up a few times. CDR3 length equals 14 residues. V lost 6 bases, J lost 4 bases, and 15 bases lay in between. Per the germline V gene, CDR1 is MDHEN and CDR2 is SYDVKM. Authors' data handling: Of patient CD8+ clones exceeding 1%, few matched published virus-specific TCRB sequences. Generated by immunoSEQ multiplex PCR, the TCRdb table keeps only in-frame clones and is missing some. The DNA gave D and trimming, while V, J and clone size come from that table. The data show some 16,000 clones, with 60% to 85% seen just once and over 9.5% held by the top ten. Positive magnetic bead selection isolated CD4+ and CD8+ cells, and flow cytometry checked purity.

The chain employs TRBV28 and TRBJ1-1; TRBD1 is a possible D gene (6 bases). This clonotype originated in an adult with rheumatoid arthritis. The sequenced material came from CD8+ T cells sorted from blood. CDR3 bases: TGTGCCAGCAGCCAAACAGGGCTGGGCACTGAAGCTTTCTTT. Its protein product is CASSQTGLGTEAFF.